This TCR beta chain originates from a study of CD8+ T cells in alopecia areata. Germline-derived CDR1 and CDR2 are SQVTM and ANQGSEA. The trim removed 1 base at V and 6 bases at J, leaving 9 bases unmatched. The CDR3 sequence is 16 residues long. As the sequencing template, cDNA was produced by extracting RNA and reverse transcribing it. Sequencing used immunoSEQ multiplex PCR; TCRdb keeps in-frame clones, though not all of them. The sample records around 97,000 clones, approximately 58% being singletons. The study's findings and limits: Sharing of TCR sequences between patients (possibly for HLA-related reasons) was less clear than in mice. Scalp repertoires also include resident alphabeta T cells from normal skin. Relative to normal scalp, lesional scalp, especially alopecia totalis/universalis, showed higher clonality.

This clone was picked up a small number of times. Its specificity is not known. Sequenced: CD4+ T cells sorted from blood. The chain couples TRBV29-1 to TRBJ2-1, with TRBD2 matching 10 bases. The source of this sequence is a human donor in good health. The CDR3 DNA follows: TGCAGCGTTGAAGGCGCGTGGGGACTAGCGCGCAATGAGCAGTTCTTC. Its protein is CSVEGAWGLARNEQFF.